What follows describes a single T cell receptor beta chain. This specimen comes from a study of blood T cell repertoires in COVID-19. In the study overall: PBMCs, B-cell-depleted T cells, or T cells provided the cDNA or gDNA that made up the material.

The germline V gene has CDR1 SGHRS and CDR2 YFSETQ. V was cut by 2 bases and J by 4 bases, with 11 bases left in between. This CDR3 spans 14 amino acids. Produced via immunoSEQ multiplex PCR; TCRdb's table is partial and in-frame only. The table lists 30,000 to 40,000 clones, around 87% of them singletons, with less than 30% in the top ten. V and J are TRBV5-1 and TRBJ2-3; unclear D gene. This TCR derives from a man aged 55 to 70 with active or convalescent COVID-19. The sample consisted of peripheral blood. CDR3 nucleotide sequence: TGCGCCAGCAGCTTCGGTAGTAACTCAGATACGCAGTATTTT. As protein: CASSFGSNSDTQYF.